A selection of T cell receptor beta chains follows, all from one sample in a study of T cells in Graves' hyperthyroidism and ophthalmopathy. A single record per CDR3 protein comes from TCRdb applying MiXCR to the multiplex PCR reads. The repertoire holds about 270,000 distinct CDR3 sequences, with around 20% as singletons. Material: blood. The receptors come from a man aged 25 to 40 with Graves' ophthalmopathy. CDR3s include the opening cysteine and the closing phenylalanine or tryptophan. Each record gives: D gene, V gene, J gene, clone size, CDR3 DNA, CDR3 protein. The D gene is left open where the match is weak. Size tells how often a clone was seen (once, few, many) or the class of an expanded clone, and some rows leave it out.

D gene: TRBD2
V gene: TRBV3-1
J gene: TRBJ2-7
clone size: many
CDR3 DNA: TGTGCCAGCAGCCAAATCGGGAGGGCCTACGAGCAGTACTTC
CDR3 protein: CASSQIGRAYEQYF

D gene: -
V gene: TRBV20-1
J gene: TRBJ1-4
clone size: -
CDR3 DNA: TGCAGTGCTAGCGGGGAGGCTAATGAAAAACTGTTTTTT
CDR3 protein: CSASGEANEKLFF

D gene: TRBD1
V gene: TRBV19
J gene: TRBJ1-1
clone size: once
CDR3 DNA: TGTGCCAGTAGTGAGACAGGGTGGGTGAACACTGAAGCTTTCTTT
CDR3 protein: CASSETGWVNTEAFF

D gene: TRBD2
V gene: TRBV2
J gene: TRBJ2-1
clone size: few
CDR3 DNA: TGTGCCAGCAGTGGGGGACTAGCGGGGTACAATGAGCAGTTCTTC
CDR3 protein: CASSGGLAGYNEQFF

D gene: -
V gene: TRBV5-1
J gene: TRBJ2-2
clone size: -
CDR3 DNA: TGCGCCAGCAGCTTGGTTGTGGAGGGTTCCGGGGAGCTGTTTTTT
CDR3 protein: CASSLVVEGSGELFF

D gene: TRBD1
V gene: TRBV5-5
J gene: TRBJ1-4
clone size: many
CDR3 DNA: TGTGCCAGCAGCATGCCAGGGGGTGAAAAACTGTTTTTT
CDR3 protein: CASSMPGGEKLFF

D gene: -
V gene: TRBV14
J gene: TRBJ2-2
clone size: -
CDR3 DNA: TGTGCCAGCAGCTTTGGCAGTCTGAACACCGGGGAGCTGTTTTTT
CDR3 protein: CASSFGSLNTGELFF

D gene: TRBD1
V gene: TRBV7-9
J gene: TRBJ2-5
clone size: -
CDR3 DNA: TGTGCCAGCAGCTTGTCGAGGGGGCTGGAGACCCAGTACTTC
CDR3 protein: CASSLSRGLETQYF

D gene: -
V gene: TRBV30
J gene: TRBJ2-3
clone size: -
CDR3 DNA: TGTGCCTGGAAAATCGGACTAACTACTAGCACAGATACGCAGTATTTT
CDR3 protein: CAWKIGLTTSTDTQYF

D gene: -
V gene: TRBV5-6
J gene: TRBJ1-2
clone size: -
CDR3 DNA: TGTGCCAGCAGCTCCCCTGGGGGGCCTGGCTACACCTTC
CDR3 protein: CASSSPGGPGYTF

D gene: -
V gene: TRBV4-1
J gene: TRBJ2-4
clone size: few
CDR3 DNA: TGCGCCAACGAGTCCATCCTAGCCAAAAACATTCAGTACTTC
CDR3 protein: CANESILAKNIQYF

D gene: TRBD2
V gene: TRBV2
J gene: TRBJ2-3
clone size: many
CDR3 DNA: TGTGCCAGCAGTGGTAGCGGGAGGGCCACATATACGCAGTATTTT
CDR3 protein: CASSGSGRATYTQYF

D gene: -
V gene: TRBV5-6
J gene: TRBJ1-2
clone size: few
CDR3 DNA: TGTGCCAGCAGCCCCCGGGCCGCTAGGAGCTATGGCTACACCTTC
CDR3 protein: CASSPRAARSYGYTF

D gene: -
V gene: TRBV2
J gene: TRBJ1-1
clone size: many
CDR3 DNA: TGTGCCAGCATCTTAAATGGGGGAAGGATCACTGAAGCTTTCTTT
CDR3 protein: CASILNGGRITEAFF

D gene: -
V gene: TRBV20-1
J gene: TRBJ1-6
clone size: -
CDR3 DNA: TGCAGTGCCGGAGACAGTTTCCTTAATTCACCCCTCCACTTT
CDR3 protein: CSAGDSFLNSPLHF

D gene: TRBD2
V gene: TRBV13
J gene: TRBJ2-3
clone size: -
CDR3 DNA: TGTGCCAGCAGCTCACCGGGACTAGCGGGATACACAGATACGCAGTATTTT
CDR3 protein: CASSSPGLAGYTDTQYF

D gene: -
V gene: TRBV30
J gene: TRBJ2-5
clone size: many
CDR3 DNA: TGTGCCTGGAGTGTAAACATGCGGGCCCAAGAGACCCAGTACTTC
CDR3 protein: CAWSVNMRAQETQYF

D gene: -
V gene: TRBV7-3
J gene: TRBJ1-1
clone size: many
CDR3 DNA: TGTGCCAGCAGCATTACAGGGAACACTGAAGCTTTCTTT
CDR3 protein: CASSITGNTEAFF

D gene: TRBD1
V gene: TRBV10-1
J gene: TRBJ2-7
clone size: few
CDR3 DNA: TGCGCCAGCAGCACCGGGACAGCAACCTACGAGCAGTACTTC
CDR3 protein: CASSTGTATYEQYF

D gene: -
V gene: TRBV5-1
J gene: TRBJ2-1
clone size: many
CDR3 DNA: TGCGCCAGCAGCTTAGAAGACAAACCATACAATGAGCAGTTCTTC
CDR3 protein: CASSLEDKPYNEQFF

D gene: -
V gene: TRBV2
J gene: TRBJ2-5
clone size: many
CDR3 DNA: TGTGCCAGCAGTGCCAAGACTAGGTACGAGACCCAGTACTTC
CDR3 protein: CASSAKTRYETQYF

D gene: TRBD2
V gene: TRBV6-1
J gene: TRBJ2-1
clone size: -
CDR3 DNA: TGTGCCAGCAGTGAAGGGGGTAGCGGGAGGGGTGAGCAGTTCTTC
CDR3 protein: CASSEGGSGRGEQFF

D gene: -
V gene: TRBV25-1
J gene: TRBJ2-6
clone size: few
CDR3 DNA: TGTGCCAGCAGTGGAACAGTGTTCTCTGGGGCCAACGTCCTGACTTTC
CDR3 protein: CASSGTVFSGANVLTF

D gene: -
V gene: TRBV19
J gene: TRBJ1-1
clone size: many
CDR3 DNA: TGTGCCAGTAGTCCCCTGGGCAGGGCCGGCGAGTCTTTCTTT
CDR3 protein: CASSPLGRAGESFF

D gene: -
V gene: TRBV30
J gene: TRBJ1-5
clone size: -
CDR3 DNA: TGTGCCTGGAGTTTGGGTTGGGGGCAGCCCCAGCATTTT
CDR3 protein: CAWSLGWGQPQHF

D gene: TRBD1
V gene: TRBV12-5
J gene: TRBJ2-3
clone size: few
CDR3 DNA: TGTGCTAGTAGGGAGGACGGACAGGGGTTCACAGATACGCAGTATTTT
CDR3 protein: CASREDGQGFTDTQYF

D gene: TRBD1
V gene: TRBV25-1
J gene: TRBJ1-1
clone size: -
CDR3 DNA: TGTGCCAGCGGGGACAGCGCTTACACTGAAGCTTTCTTT
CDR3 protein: CASGDSAYTEAFF

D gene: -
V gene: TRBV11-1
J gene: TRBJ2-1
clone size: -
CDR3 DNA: TGTGCCAGCCCACCGGGGGCCTCCTACAATGAGCAGTTCTTC
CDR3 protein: CASPPGASYNEQFF

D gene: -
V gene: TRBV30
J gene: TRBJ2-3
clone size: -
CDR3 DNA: TGTGCCTCGACCGCTGCCTGGGATACGCAGTATTTT
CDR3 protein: CASTAAWDTQYF

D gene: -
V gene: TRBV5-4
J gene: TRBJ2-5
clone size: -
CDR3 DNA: TGTGCCAGCAGCTTTGTGGCGGCCGGCGGGAAGACCCAGTACTTC
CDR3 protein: CASSFVAAGGKTQYF

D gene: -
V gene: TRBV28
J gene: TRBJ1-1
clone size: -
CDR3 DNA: TGTGCCGGGAGCCGACGCTTCAACGGGCGGGCGGGGAACACTGAAGCTTTCTTT
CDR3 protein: CAGSRRFNGRAGNTEAFF

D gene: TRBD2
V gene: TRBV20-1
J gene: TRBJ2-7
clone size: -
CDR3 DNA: TGCAGTGCTGGGGGGGGGACTAGCTTTTATGAGCAGTACTTC
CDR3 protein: CSAGGGTSFYEQYF

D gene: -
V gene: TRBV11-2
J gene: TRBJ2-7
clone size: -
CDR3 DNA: TGTGCCAGCAGCCAAGGACCTGGGGGCTACGAGCAGTACTTC
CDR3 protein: CASSQGPGGYEQYF

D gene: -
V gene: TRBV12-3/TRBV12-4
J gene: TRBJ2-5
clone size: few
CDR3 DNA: TGTGCCAGCAGTCCTTCGGTGTCGGCCCAGTACTTC
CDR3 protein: CASSPSVSAQYF

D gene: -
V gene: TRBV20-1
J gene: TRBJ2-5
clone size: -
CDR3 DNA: TGCAGTGCTACAGCGGGTGCAGAGACCCAGTACTTC
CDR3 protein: CSATAGAETQYF

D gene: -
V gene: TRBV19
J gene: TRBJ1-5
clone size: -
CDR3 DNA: TGTGCCAGTAGTATTTCAACAGCTAACTACAATCAGCCCCAGCATTTT
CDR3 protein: CASSISTANYNQPQHF

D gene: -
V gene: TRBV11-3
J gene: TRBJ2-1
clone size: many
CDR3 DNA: TGTGCCAGCAGCTCACGGACTATTCCCTACAATGAGCAGTTCTTC
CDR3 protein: CASSSRTIPYNEQFF

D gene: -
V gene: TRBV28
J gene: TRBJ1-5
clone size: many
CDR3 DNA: TGTGCCAGCAGTTCATCCTACAGATATCAAAATAGCAATCAGCCCCAGCATTTT
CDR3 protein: CASSSSYRYQNSNQPQHF

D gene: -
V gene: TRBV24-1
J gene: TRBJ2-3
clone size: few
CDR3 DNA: TGTGCCACCAGTGACCCATCTGGGGCGGGAACGGTTACGCAGTATTTT
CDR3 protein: CATSDPSGAGTVTQYF

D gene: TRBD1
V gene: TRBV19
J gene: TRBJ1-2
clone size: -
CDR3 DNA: TGTGCCAGTAGAAGTTTGGACAGGGCAGGCGGCTACACCTTC
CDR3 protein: CASRSLDRAGGYTF

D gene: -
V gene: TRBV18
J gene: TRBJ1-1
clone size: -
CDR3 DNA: TGTGCCAGCTCACCCTTTTTGAACACTGAAGCTTTCTTT
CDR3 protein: CASSPFLNTEAFF

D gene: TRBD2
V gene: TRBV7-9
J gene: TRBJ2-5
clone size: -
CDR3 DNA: TGTGCCAGCAGCTTGGCTAGCGGACAAGAGACCCAGTACTTC
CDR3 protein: CASSLASGQETQYF

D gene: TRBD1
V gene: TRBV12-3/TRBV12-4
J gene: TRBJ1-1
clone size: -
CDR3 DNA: TGTGCCAGCAGTGCCCAGGGGGGAAGGACTGAAGCTTTCTTT
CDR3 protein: CASSAQGGRTEAFF

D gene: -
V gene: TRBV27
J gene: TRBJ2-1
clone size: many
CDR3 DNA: TGTGCCAGCAAAGATGACAGGTCCTACAATGAGCAGTTCTTC
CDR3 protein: CASKDDRSYNEQFF

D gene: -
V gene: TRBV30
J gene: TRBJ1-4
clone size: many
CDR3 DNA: TGTGCCTGGAGTCGACAGCAGAATGAAAAACTGTTTTTT
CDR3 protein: CAWSRQQNEKLFF

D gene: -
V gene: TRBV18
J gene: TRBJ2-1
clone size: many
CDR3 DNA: TGTGCCAGCTCACAGCAGGGTTCAAGCAATGAGCAGTTCTTC
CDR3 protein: CASSQQGSSNEQFF

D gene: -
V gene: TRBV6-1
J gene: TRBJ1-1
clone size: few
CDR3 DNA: TGTGCCAGCAGCCCAAACATCGGGATGACTGAAGCTTTCTTT
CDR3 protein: CASSPNIGMTEAFF

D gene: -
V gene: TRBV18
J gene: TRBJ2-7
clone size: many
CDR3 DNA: TGTGCCAGCTCACCTGGTGGAGGACCTTTCTACGAGCAGTACTTC
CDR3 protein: CASSPGGGPFYEQYF

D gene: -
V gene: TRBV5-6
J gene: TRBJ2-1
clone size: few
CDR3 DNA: TGTGCCAGCACCGAGGGACGCGGCGTCGTCTCCTACAATGAGCAGTTCTTC
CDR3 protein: CASTEGRGVVSYNEQFF

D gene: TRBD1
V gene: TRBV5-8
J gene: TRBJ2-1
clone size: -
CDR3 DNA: TGTGCCAGCAGTTCAGAGGGGGCGCTCAATGAGCAGTTCTTC
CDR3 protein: CASSSEGALNEQFF

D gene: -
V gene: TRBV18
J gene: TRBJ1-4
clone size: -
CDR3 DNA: TGTGCCAGCTCAAAACCAGGATCAACTAATGAAAAACTGTTTTTT
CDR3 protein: CASSKPGSTNEKLFF

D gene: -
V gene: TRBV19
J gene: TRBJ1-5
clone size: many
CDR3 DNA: TGTGCCAGTAGTATGTCAGGGGTCGGTAATCAGCCCCAGCATTTT
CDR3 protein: CASSMSGVGNQPQHF

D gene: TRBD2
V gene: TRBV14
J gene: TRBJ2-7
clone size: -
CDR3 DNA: TGTGCCAGCAGCCATACCGGGACTAGCGGCTACGAGCAGTACTTC
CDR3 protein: CASSHTGTSGYEQYF

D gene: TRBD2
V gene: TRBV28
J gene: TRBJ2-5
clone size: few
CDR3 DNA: TGTGCCAGCAGCTTAGGGACTAGCGGGAATGACGAGACCCAGTACTTC
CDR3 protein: CASSLGTSGNDETQYF

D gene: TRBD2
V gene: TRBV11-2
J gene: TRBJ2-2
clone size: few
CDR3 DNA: TGTGCCAGCAGCTTTTCCGGGACTAGCGGGAGGTTCGGGGAGCTGTTTTTT
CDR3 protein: CASSFSGTSGRFGELFF